What follows are 23 T cell receptor beta chains derived from one specimen sequenced in a study of control samples from healthy donors and cancer patients. Here immunoSEQ multiplex PCR was the method, and the copy in TCRdb shows in-frame clones only, minus some. Here the sample spans tens of thousands of clones, approximately 94% being singletons. The sequenced material came from PBMCs. The source of these receptors is a man aged 25 to 45 with colorectal cancer.

This chain links TRBV6-4 with TRBJ2-2, with D uncertain. The CDR3 runs 14 residues. V lost 5 bases to trimming and J lost 4 bases, with 11 bases between them. Germline V lookup: CDR1 MRHNA, CDR2 SNTAGT. The CDR3 nucleotides are TGTGCCAGCAGTACCGGCCCAGCCACCGGGGAGCTGTTTTTT. This gives the protein CASSTGPATGELFF.

This chain links TRBV6-5 with TRBJ1-5; weak D call: TRBD1 (5 bases). Looked up from germline, CDR1 is MNHEY and CDR2 is SVGAGI. V shed 6 bases and J shed 3 bases, with 12 bases lying between them. The CDR3 loop spans 14 amino acids. The chain's CDR3 is CASRRGGPNQPQHF. CDR3 coding DNA: TGTGCCAGCAGGCGGGGCGGCCCCAATCAGCCCCAGCATTTT.

The rearrangement joins TRBV5-6 to TRBJ1-1; D not resolved. The germline CDR1 and CDR2 sequences are SGHDT and YYEEEE. The CDR3 loop spans 14 amino acids. The germline V and J ends were trimmed by 1 base and 3 bases, with 10 bases remaining between them. Written as DNA, the CDR3 is TGTGCCAGCAGCTTGCCCGGAAGGTACACTGAAGCTTTCTTT. Translating gives CASSLPGRYTEAFF.

The chain is built from TRBV7-2 and TRBJ1-3; D call uncertain. Germline assignment: CDR1 SGHTA and CDR2 FQGNSA. CDR3 size: 13 residues. With 1 base removed from V and 16 bases from J, the gap between germline ends came to 17 bases. This chain's CDR3 is CASSLVEDSTRYF. CDR3 sequence (DNA): TGTGCCAGCAGCTTAGTAGAGGATAGCACACGGTATTTT.

CDR3 coding DNA: TGCAGTGCTGGGGTTTACAATGAGCAGTTCTTC. It is translated as CSAGVYNEQFF. This sequence joins TRBV20-1 and TRBJ2-1; D not resolved. The germline V gene has CDR1 DFQATT and CDR2 SNEGSKA (reference sequence). The ends were cut back, 5 bases at V and 4 bases at J, with 6 bases in the middle. The CDR3 spans 11 residues.

The rearrangement links TRBV30 to TRBJ2-2; no clear D. V lost 0 bases to trimming and J lost 5 bases, with 16 bases between them. Germline V lookup: CDR1 GTSNPN, CDR2 SVGIG (reference sequence). The CDR3 is 16 residues long. The CDR3 nucleotides read TGTGCCTGGAGTGTAGAGGCGGTCGTGGGGACCGGGGAGCTGTTTTTT. Translation: CAWSVEAVVGTGELFF. The whole variable domain, remainder taken from reference TRBV30 and TRBJ2-2, is SQTIHQWPATLVQPVGSPLSLECTVEGTSNPNLYWYRQAAGRGLQLLFYSVGIGQISSEVPQNLSASRPQDRQFILSSKKLLLSDSGFYLCAWSVEAVVGTGELFFGEGSRLTVL.

This clone was detected only once. This sequence joins TRBV11-2 and TRBJ2-2, with 11 nucleotides matching TRBD2. Trimming took 3 bases from V and 1 from J; bases not matched to a gene: 1. The germline CDR1 and CDR2 sequences are SGHAT and FQNNGV. The CDR3 loop spans 16 amino acids. The CDR3 nucleotides are TGTGCCAGCAGCTTGACTAGCGGGGTGAACACCGGGGAGCTGTTTTTT. It yields the protein CASSLTSGVNTGELFF.

The chain employs TRBV23-1 and TRBJ2-7; D gene uncertain. TRBV23-1 is treated as an ORF (open reading frame) with a function not yet certain. This CDR3 has 13 residues. With 0 bases removed from V and 9 bases from J, the gap between germline ends came to 12 bases. CDR3 in DNA: TGCGCCAGCAGTCAATCTCGGGCGTACTCGCAGTACGTC. This gives the protein CASSQSRAYSQYV.

The chain employs TRBV5-1 and TRBJ1-1; the D gene is possibly TRBD1 (6 bases). The CDR3 has 17 residues. Germline CDR1 is SGHRS and CDR2 is YFSETQ. With 3 bases removed from V and 0 bases from J, the gap between germline ends came to 18 bases. The CDR3 reads CASSSGGWGALNTEAFF. DNA for the CDR3: TGCGCCAGCAGCTCGGGCGGGTGGGGGGCCTTGAACACTGAAGCTTTCTTT.

This chain links TRBV11-2 with TRBJ2-3, with D possibly matching TRBD2 (5 bases). From germline, CDR1 is SGHAT and CDR2 FQNNGV. CDR3 length: 14 amino acids. V gave up 0 bases and J gave up 3 bases, with 7 bases separating them. CDR3 protein: CASSLERVTDTQYF. The CDR3 nucleotides read TGTGCCAGCAGCTTAGAGAGGGTGACAGATACGCAGTATTTT.

This clone came up once. V and J are TRBV4-3 and TRBJ2-3, with 10 bases aligning to TRBD2. There are 16 residues in the CDR3. Losses at the gene ends were 2 bases for V and 2 bases for J; bases not matched to a gene: 4. The V gene's germline CDR1 is LGHNA and CDR2 YSLEER. The CDR3 DNA reads TGCGCCAGCAGCCAACTAGCGGGGGAGGTCACAGATACGCAGTATTTT. It encodes CASSQLAGEVTDTQYF.

The chain joins TRBV25-1 to TRBJ1-4; 9 positions match TRBD1. After removal of 5 bases from V and 6 bases from J, the junction contained 10 bases not matched to a gene. CDR1 is MGHDK and CDR2 is SYGVNS in the germline V gene. The CDR3 has 16 amino acids. CDR3 nucleotides: TGTGCCAGCAGTCCTCCCACAGGGGGCTCTTATGAAAAACTGTTTTTT. It codes for CASSPPTGGSYEKLFF.

This clone is a singleton in its sample. The chain links TRBV10-3 to TRBJ2-1; possible D gene TRBD2, 6 bases. The CDR3 has 14 residues. Trimming removed 0 bases from V and 13 bases from J, with 16 bases in between. Per the germline V gene, CDR1 is ENHRY and CDR2 is SYGVKD. CDR3 sequence reads: CAISESAKGLAQFF. The CDR3 DNA reads as TGTGCCATCAGTGAGTCGGCGAAGGGACTGGCCCAGTTCTTC.

This chain connects TRBV9 to TRBJ2-4; the D is unclear. Germline CDR1 and CDR2: SGDLS and YYNGEE. Trimming removed 3 bases at V and 5 bases at J, with 6 bases between. The CDR3 is made up of 12 amino acids. DNA of the CDR3: TGTGCCAGCAGCGGTACAGAAAACATTCAGTACTTC. It translates to CASSGTENIQYF. The entire variable domain, with the rest obtained from reference TRBV9 and TRBJ2-4, is as follows: DSGVTQTPKHLITATGQRVTLRCSPRSGDLSVYWYQQSLDQGLQFLIQYYNGEERAKGNILERFSAQQFPDLHSELNLSSLELGDSALYFCASSGTENIQYFGAGTRLSVL.

The chain couples TRBV27 to TRBJ1-2, with 7 nucleotides matching TRBD1. Germline V gives CDR1 MNHEY, CDR2 SMNVEV (reference sequence). This CDR3 has 14 amino acids. V shed 5 bases, J shed 12 bases, and the junction held 15 bases outside the gene matches. The CDR3 protein is CASSPFPSTGQDTF. The DNA of the CDR3 is TGTGCCAGCAGTCCATTTCCTTCGACAGGACAGGACACCTTC.

The rearrangement uses TRBV6-2 or TRBV6-3 and TRBJ1-1, with 7 bases matching TRBD1. J gave up 5 bases and V 0 bases, and 12 bases lay outside the gene matches. Germline CDR1 MNHEY, CDR2 SVGEGT. This CDR3 spans 17 amino acids. The CDR3 reads CASSYSFEGASGTEAFF. The CDR3 DNA sequence: TGTGCCAGCAGTTACTCCTTCGAGGGGGCTTCGGGAACTGAAGCTTTCTTT.

The chain recombines TRBV6-2 or TRBV6-3 with TRBJ1-1; D remains unclear. Trimming cost V 6 bases and J 2 bases, with 19 bases left between them. CDR1 is MNHEY, CDR2 SVGEGT, per germline. There are 16 residues in the CDR3. CDR3 amino acids: CASRPSGVPVNTEAFF. CDR3 DNA sequence: TGTGCCAGCAGGCCTTCGGGCGTCCCCGTAAACACTGAAGCTTTCTTT.

The chain recombines TRBV19 with TRBJ1-5; a weak D match, TRBD1 (5 bases). This CDR3 has 15 amino acids. The V end was cut by 7 bases, the J end by 2 bases, with 15 bases between. From germline, CDR1 is LNHDA and CDR2 SQIVND (reference sequence). The CDR3 coding sequence is TGTGCCAGTACCAGCGGGGGTTTGGGCAATCAGCCCCAGCATTTT. This codes for CASTSGGLGNQPQHF.

V usage is TRBV4-3 and J usage is TRBJ2-2; D is uncertain. CDR1 LGHNA and CDR2 YSLEER come from the germline V gene. This CDR3 has 16 residues. V was pared by 0 bases and J by 2 bases, with 10 bases between. CDR3 sequence (DNA): TGCGCCAGCAGCCAAGACTATCGGCAAAACACCGGGGAGCTGTTTTTT. This gives the protein CASSQDYRQNTGELFF.

The chain carries TRBV5-1 and TRBJ2-2; 9 bases are a match to TRBD2. After removal of 3 bases from V and 4 bases from J, the junction contained 7 bases not matched to a gene. CDR1 is SGHRS, CDR2 YFSETQ, per germline. This CDR3 region has 16 residues. The DNA of the CDR3 is TGCGCCAGCAGCTCTTTGAGCGGGGGGCCCACCGGGGAGCTGTTTTTT. Translated: CASSSLSGGPTGELFF. Full variable domain (remainder filled in from reference TRBV5-1 and TRBJ2-2): KAGVTQTPRYLIKTRGQQVTLSCSPISGHRSVSWYQQTPGQGLQFLFEYFSETQRNKGNFPGRFSGRQFSNSRSEMNVSTLELGDSALYLCASSSLSGGPTGELFFGEGSRLTVL.

This CDR3 is CAISELAGGWDTQYF. CDR3 DNA: TGTGCCATCAGTGAGCTAGCGGGGGGCTGGGATACGCAGTATTTT. This chain uses TRBV10-3 with TRBJ2-3, with TRBD2 identical over 11 bases. The CDR3 is made up of 15 amino acids. V was clipped by 2 bases and J by 6 bases; unmatched bases: 4. Germline CDR1 ENHRY, CDR2 SYGVKD.

The chain is built from TRBV24-1 and TRBJ2-5, with no clear D. CDR3 length: 14 amino acids. V was cut by 3 bases and J by 5 bases, with 12 bases left in between. Germline V gene lookup returns CDR1 KGHDR and CDR2 SFDVKD. The CDR3 region has the DNA TGTGCCACCAGTGATCCTACGGGTATCGAGACCCAGTACTTC. This sequence encodes CATSDPTGIETQYF.

The rearrangement joins TRBV20-1 to TRBJ1-1; D gene uncertain. Germline loops: CDR1 DFQATT, CDR2 SNEGSKA (reference sequence). Trimming removed 3 bases from V and 1 base from J, with 9 bases in between. The CDR3 totals 13 residues. The CDR3 sequence: CSASRRTNTEAFF. The CDR3 nucleotides are TGCAGTGCTAGTAGGCGGACGAACACTGAAGCTTTCTTT.